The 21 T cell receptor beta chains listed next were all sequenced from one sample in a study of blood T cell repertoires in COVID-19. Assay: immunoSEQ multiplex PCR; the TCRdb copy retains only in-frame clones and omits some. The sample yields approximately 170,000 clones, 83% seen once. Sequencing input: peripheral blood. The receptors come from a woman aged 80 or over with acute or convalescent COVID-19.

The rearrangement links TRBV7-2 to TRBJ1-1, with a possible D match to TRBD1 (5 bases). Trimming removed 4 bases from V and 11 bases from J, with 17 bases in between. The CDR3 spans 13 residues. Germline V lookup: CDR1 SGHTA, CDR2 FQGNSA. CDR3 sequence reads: CASSSDTLRQAFF. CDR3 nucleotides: TGTGCCAGCAGCTCGGACACACTTCGCCAGGCTTTCTTT.

The CDR3: CASSRDREETQYF. The CDR3 nucleotides read TGTGCCAGCAGCCGGGACAGGGAAGAGACCCAGTACTTC. The rearrangement joins TRBV7-3 to TRBJ2-5, with 9 bases matching TRBD1. Trimming at V came to 5 bases and at J to 3 bases, leaving 1 base not matched to a gene. The CDR3 is 13 residues long. Germline V CDR1 and CDR2: SGHTA, FQGTGA.

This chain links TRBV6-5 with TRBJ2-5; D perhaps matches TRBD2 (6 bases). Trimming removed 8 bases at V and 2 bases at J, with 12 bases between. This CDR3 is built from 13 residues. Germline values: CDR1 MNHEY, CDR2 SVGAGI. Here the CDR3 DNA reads TGTGCCAGCGGACGGGAGCTACAAGAGACCCAGTACTTC. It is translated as CASGRELQETQYF.

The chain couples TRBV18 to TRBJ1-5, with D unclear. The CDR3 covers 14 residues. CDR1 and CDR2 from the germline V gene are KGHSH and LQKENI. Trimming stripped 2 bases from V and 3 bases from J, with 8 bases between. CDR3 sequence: CASSPGQNNQPQHF. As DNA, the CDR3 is TGTGCCAGCTCACCAGGGCAGAACAATCAGCCCCAGCATTTT.

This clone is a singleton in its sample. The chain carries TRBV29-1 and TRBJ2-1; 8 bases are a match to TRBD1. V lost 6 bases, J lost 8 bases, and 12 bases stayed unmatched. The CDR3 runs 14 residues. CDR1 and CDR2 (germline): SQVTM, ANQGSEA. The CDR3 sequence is CSVLPWDRSDEQFF. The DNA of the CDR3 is TGCAGCGTACTTCCGTGGGACAGGTCCGATGAGCAGTTCTTC.

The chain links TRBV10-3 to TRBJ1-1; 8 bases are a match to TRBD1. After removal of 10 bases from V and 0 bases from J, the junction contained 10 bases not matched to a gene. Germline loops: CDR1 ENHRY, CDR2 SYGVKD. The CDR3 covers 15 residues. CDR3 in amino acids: CATIGQGEVNTEAFF. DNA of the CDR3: TGTGCCACTATCGGACAGGGCGAGGTGAACACTGAAGCTTTCTTT.

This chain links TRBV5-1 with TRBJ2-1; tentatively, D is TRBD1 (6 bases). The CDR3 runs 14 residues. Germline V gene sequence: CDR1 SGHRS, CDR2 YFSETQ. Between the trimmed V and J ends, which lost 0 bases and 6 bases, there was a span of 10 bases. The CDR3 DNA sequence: TGCGCCAGCAGCTTGGAGGCAGGGGCCAATGAGCAGTTCTTC. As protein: CASSLEAGANEQFF.

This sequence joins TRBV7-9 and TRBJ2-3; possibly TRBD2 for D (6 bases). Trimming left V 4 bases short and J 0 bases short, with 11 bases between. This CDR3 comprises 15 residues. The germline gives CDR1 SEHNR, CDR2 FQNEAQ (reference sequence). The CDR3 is CASSSRGTSTDTQYF. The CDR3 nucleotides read TGTGCCAGCAGCTCACGGGGGACTAGCACAGATACGCAGTATTTT.

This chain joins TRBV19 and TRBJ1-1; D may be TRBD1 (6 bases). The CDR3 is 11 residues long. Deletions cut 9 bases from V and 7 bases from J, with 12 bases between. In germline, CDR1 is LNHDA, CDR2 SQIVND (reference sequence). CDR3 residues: CASRDTYEAFF. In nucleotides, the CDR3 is TGTGCCAGCCGGGACACTTATGAAGCTTTCTTT.

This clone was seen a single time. The CDR3 sequence is CASSAQGVGETQYF. The CDR3 DNA reads TGTGCCAGCAGCGCTCAGGGGGTTGGGGAGACCCAGTACTTC. This sequence joins TRBV11-3 and TRBJ2-5; 7 nucleotides line up with TRBD1. Germline loops: CDR1 SGHNT, CDR2 YENEEA. V lost 5 bases to trimming and J lost 5 bases; unmatched junction nucleotides: 8. The CDR3 has 14 residues.

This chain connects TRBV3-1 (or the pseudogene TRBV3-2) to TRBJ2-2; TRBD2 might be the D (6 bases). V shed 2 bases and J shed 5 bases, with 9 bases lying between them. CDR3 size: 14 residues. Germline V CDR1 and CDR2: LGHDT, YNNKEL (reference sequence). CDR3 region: CASSQFGGTGELFF. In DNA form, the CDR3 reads TGTGCCAGCAGCCAATTCGGGGGAACCGGGGAGCTGTTTTTT.

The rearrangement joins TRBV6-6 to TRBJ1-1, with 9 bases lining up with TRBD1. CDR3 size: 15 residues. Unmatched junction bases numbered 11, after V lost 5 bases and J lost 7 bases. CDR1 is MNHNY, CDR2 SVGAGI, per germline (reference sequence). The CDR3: CASSKQGAGAGEAFF. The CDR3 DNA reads TGTGCCAGCAGTAAACAGGGGGCGGGAGCCGGTGAAGCTTTCTTT.

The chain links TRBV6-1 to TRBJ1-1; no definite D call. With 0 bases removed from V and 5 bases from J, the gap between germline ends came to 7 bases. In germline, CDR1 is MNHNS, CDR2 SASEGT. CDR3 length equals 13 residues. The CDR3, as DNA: TGTGCCAGCAGTGAAGCGCGGGGAACTGAAGCTTTCTTT. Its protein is CASSEARGTEAFF.

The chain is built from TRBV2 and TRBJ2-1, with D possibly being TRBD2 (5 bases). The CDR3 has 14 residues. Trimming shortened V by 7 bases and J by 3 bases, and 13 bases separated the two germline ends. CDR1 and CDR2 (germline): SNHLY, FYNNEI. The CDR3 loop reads CASKLPSNYNEQFF. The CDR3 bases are TGTGCCAGCAAACTCCCTAGCAACTACAATGAGCAGTTCTTC.

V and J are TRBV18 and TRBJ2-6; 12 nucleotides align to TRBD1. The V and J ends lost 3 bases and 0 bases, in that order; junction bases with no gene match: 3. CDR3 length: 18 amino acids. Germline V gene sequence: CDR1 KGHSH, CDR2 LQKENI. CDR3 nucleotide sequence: TGTGCCAGCTCACCCGGGACAGGGGGCGCCTCTGGGGCCAACGTCCTGACTTTC. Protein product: CASSPGTGGASGANVLTF.

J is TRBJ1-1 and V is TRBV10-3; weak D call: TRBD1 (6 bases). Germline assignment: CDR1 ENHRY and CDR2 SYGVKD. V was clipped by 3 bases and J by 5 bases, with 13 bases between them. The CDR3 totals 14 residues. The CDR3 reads CAISERGIGTEAFF. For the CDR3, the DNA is TGTGCCATCAGTGAAAGGGGGATAGGGACTGAAGCTTTCTTT.

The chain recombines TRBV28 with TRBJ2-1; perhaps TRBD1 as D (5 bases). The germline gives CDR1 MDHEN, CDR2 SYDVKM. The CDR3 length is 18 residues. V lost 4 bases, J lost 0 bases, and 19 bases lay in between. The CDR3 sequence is CASSWAVLRGSSYNEQFF. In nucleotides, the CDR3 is TGTGCCAGCAGTTGGGCGGTGCTAAGGGGCAGCTCCTACAATGAGCAGTTCTTC.

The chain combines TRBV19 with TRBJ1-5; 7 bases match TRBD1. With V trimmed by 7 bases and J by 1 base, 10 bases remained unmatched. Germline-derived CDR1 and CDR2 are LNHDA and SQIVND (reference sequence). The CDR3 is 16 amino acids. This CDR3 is CASTRGPTISNQPQHF. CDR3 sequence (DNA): TGTGCCAGTACAAGGGGGCCCACCATCAGCAATCAGCCCCAGCATTTT.

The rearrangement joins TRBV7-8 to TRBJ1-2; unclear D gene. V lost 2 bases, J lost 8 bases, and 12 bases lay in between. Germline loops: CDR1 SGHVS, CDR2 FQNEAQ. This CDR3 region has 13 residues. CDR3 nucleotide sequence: TGTGCCAGCAGCTTACAGATTACCCACGGCTACACCTTC. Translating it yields CASSLQITHGYTF. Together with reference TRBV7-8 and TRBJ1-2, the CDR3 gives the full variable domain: GAGVSQSPRYKVAKRGQDVALRCDPISGHVSLFWYQQALGQGPEFLTYFQNEAQLDKSGLPSDRFFAERPEGSVSTLKIQRTQQEDSAVYLCASSLQITHGYTFGSGTRLTVV.

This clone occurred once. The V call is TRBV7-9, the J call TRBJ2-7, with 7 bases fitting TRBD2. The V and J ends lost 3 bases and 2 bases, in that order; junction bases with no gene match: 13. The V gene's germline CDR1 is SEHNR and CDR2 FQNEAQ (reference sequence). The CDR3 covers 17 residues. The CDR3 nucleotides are TGTGCCAGCAGCTTTTCCCCTCCCGGGAGGACTACCTACGAGCAGTACTTC. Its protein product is CASSFSPPGRTTYEQYF.

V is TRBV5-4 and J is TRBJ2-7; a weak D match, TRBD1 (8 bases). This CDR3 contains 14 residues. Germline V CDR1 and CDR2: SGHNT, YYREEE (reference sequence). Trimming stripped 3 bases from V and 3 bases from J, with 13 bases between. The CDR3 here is CASSSNRGGYEQYF. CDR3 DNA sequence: TGTGCCAGCAGCTCCAACAGGGGGGGCTACGAGCAGTACTTC.